In this sample, the clone carrying this T cell receptor beta chain turned up a few times. This specimen belongs to a study of T cell responses to AZD1222 COVID-19 vaccine. Clones were sequenced by immunoSEQ multiplex PCR, and TCRdb holds only the in-frame ones, with some missing. The sample carries 55,000 to 65,000 clones, about 87% recorded once. The sample here was peripheral blood, taken on day 0 of AZD1222 vaccination. The sequence came from an adult in good health.

The CDR3 nucleotides are TGCGCCAGCAGCTTGGCGGGGGCGCGTAACTATGGCTACACCTTC. As protein: CASSLAGARNYGYTF. The gene calls are TRBV5-1 and TRBJ1-2; D possibly corresponds to TRBD1 (6 bases). The CDR3 contains 15 residues. With 0 bases removed from V and 1 base from J, the gap between germline ends came to 10 bases. Germline V gene sequence: CDR1 SGHRS, CDR2 YFSETQ.